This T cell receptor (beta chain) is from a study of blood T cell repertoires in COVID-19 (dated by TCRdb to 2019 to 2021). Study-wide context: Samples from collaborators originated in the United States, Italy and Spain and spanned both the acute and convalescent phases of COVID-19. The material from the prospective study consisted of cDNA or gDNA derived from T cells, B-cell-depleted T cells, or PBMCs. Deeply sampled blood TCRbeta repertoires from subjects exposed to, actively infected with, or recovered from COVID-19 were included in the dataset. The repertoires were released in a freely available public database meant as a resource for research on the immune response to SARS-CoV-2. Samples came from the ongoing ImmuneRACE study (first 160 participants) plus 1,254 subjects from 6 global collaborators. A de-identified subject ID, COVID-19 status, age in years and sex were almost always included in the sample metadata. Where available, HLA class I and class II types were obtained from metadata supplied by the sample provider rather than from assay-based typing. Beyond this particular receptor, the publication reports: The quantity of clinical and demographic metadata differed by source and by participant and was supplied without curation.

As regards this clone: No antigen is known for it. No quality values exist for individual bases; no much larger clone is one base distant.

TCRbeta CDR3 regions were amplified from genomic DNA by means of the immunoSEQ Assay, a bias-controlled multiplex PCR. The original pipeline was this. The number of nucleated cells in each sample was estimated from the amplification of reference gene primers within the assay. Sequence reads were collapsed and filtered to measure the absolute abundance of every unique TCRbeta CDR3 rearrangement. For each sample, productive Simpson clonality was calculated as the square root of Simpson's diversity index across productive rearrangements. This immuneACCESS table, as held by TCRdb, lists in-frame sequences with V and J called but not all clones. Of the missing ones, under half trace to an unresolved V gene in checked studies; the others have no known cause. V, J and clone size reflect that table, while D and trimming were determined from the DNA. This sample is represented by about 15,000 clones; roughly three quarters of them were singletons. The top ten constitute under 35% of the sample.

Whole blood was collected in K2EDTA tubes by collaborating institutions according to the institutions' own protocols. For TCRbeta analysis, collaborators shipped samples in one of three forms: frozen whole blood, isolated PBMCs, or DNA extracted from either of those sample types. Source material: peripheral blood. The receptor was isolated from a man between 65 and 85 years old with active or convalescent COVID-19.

The CDR3 has the sequence CASSSQGTQYF. The sequence in DNA is TGTGCCAGCAGCTCCCAGGGGACCCAGTACTTC. The chain couples TRBV7-2 to TRBJ2-5; the best D guess is TRBD1, with 5 bases matching. The CDR3 numbers 11 residues from cysteine through phenylalanine. Only the CDR3 DNA stays, 33 bases, in frame from base 1. V is shortened by 4 bases, J by 7 bases, and the region joining them spans 7 bases. Via the germline V gene, CDR1 is SGHTA and CDR2 FQGNSA.